A selection of T cell receptor beta chains follows, all from one sample in a study of blood T cell repertoires in COVID-19. Generated by immunoSEQ multiplex PCR, the TCRdb table keeps only in-frame clones and is missing some. This table has around 110,000 clones, about 80% appearing once. The material sequenced was peripheral blood. The receptors here all came from a man between 65 and 85 years old with active or convalescent COVID-19. Both conserved end residues are part of each CDR3. Each record gives: CDR3 protein, CDR3 DNA, V gene, J gene, clone size, D gene. A D gene is named only where the DNA matches it firmly. The size entry is marked missing in some rows and otherwise reads once, few, many or a size class.

CDR3: CASSSSGARNEQFF
DNA: TGTGCCAGTAGTTCCTCTGGGGCAAGGAATGAGCAGTTCTTC
V: TRBV19
J: TRBJ2-1
size: NA
D: NA

CDR3: CASSLAGQGYGYTF
DNA: TGTGCCAGCAGCTTAGCGGGACAGGGCTATGGCTACACCTTC
V: TRBV4-2
J: TRBJ1-2
size: NA
D: TRBD1

CDR3: CASSFLGAGADTQYF
DNA: TGTGCCAGCAGCTTCTTAGGGGCGGGAGCAGATACGCAGTATTTT
V: TRBV7-9
J: TRBJ2-3
size: NA
D: TRBD2

CDR3: CASSPDRVYGYTF
DNA: TGTGCCAGTAGTCCGGACAGGGTCTATGGCTACACCTTC
V: TRBV19
J: TRBJ1-2
size: NA
D: TRBD1

CDR3: CASSLAGQGPYEQYF
DNA: TGTGCCAGCAGCTTAGCGGGACAGGGACCCTACGAGCAGTACTTC
V: TRBV7-2
J: TRBJ2-7
size: NA
D: TRBD1

CDR3: CASSWPQGSTDTQYF
DNA: TGTGCCAGCAGCTGGCCTCAGGGCTCCACAGATACGCAGTATTTT
V: TRBV5-6
J: TRBJ2-3
size: few
D: NA

CDR3: CASSQRGTGDTEAFF
DNA: TGCGCCAGCAGCCAGCGAGGGACAGGGGACACTGAAGCTTTCTTT
V: TRBV4-3
J: TRBJ1-1
size: NA
D: TRBD1

CDR3: CASSEQRGATDTQYF
DNA: TGTGCCAGCAGTGAACAGCGGGGGGCTACAGATACGCAGTATTTT
V: TRBV6-1
J: TRBJ2-3
size: NA
D: TRBD2

CDR3: CASSVRQTYSNQPQHF
DNA: TGTGCCAGCAGCGTAAGACAGACTTATAGCAATCAGCCCCAGCATTTT
V: TRBV3-1/TRBV3-2
J: TRBJ1-5
size: NA
D: NA

CDR3: CASSRVHRGAYGYTF
DNA: TGTGCCAGCAGCCGCGTCCATCGCGGAGCCTATGGCTACACCTTC
V: TRBV6-5
J: TRBJ1-2
size: NA
D: NA

CDR3: CASSLLGTGGNTQYF
DNA: TGTGCCAGCAGCCTCCTTGGGACGGGGGGGAATACGCAGTATTTT
V: TRBV7-2
J: TRBJ2-3
size: NA
D: TRBD2

CDR3: CASSQRTGGNGYTF
DNA: TGTGCCAGCAGCCAACGGACAGGGGGTAACGGCTACACCTTC
V: TRBV7-8
J: TRBJ1-2
size: NA
D: TRBD1

CDR3: CATSRTGIHNEQFF
DNA: TGTGCCACCAGTAGGACAGGGATCCACAATGAGCAGTTCTTC
V: TRBV24-1
J: TRBJ2-1
size: NA
D: TRBD1

CDR3: CASSLGGTGDEKLFF
DNA: TGTGCCAGCAGCTTAGGAGGGACAGGGGATGAAAAACTGTTTTTT
V: TRBV7-2
J: TRBJ1-4
size: NA
D: TRBD1

CDR3: CASSQAVIGYTEAFF
DNA: TGCGCCAGCAGCCAAGCGGTAATCGGGTACACTGAAGCTTTCTTT
V: TRBV4-1
J: TRBJ1-1
size: NA
D: NA

CDR3: CASSEVLARDTQYF
DNA: TGTGCCAGCAGTGAAGTCTTAGCGAGAGATACGCAGTATTTT
V: TRBV6-1
J: TRBJ2-3
size: NA
D: NA

CDR3: CASSLLRLQETQYF
DNA: TGTGCCAGCAGTTTATTGAGACTCCAAGAGACCCAGTACTTC
V: TRBV28
J: TRBJ2-5
size: NA
D: NA

CDR3: CASSSPSGGVVNEQFF
DNA: TGCGCCAGCAGCTCCCCTAGCGGGGGTGTGGTCAATGAGCAGTTCTTC
V: TRBV5-1
J: TRBJ2-1
size: NA
D: TRBD2

CDR3: CASSSQPGQGEAFF
DNA: TGTGCCAGCAGTTCACAGCCGGGACAGGGGGAAGCTTTCTTT
V: TRBV27
J: TRBJ1-1
size: NA
D: TRBD1

CDR3: CAIRPGLGEKLFF
DNA: TGTGCCATCAGACCAGGGTTGGGAGAAAAACTGTTTTTT
V: TRBV10-3
J: TRBJ1-4
size: NA
D: NA

CDR3: CASRTGTNTEAFF
DNA: TGTGCCAGCAGGACAGGGACGAACACTGAAGCTTTCTTT
V: TRBV2
J: TRBJ1-1
size: NA
D: TRBD1

CDR3: CATSRGRANEKLFF
DNA: TGTGCCACCAGCAGGGGGAGGGCTAATGAAAAACTGTTTTTT
V: TRBV15
J: TRBJ1-4
size: once
D: NA

CDR3: CASRADRSKGTEAFF
DNA: TGTGCCAGCAGGGCAGACAGGTCGAAGGGCACTGAAGCTTTCTTT
V: TRBV2
J: TRBJ1-1
size: NA
D: NA

CDR3: CASSVVTGDSGELFF
DNA: TGTGCCAGCAGCGTAGTTACAGGGGATTCCGGGGAACTGTTTTTT
V: TRBV9
J: TRBJ2-2
size: once
D: TRBD1

CDR3: CASSLSGGELFF
DNA: TGTGCCAGCAGCCTCTCGGGCGGGGAGCTGTTTTTT
V: TRBV7-3
J: TRBJ2-2
size: many
D: NA

CDR3: CASRRGGVGTEAFF
DNA: TGTGCCAGCAGACGGGGGGGTGTAGGTACTGAAGCTTTCTTT
V: TRBV28
J: TRBJ1-1
size: once
D: NA

CDR3: CSVSRAANTGELFF
DNA: TGCAGCGTTAGCAGGGCTGCGAACACCGGGGAGCTGTTTTTT
V: TRBV29-1
J: TRBJ2-2
size: NA
D: NA

CDR3: CASFRGDSPKEQYF
DNA: TGTGCCAGCTTCCGAGGGGACAGTCCGAAGGAGCAGTACTTC
V: TRBV6-5
J: TRBJ2-7
size: NA
D: TRBD1

CDR3: CASSQRTGQGAGGYTF
DNA: TGTGCCAGCAGCCAGAGGACGGGACAGGGGGCTGGGGGCTACACCTTC
V: TRBV3-1/TRBV3-2
J: TRBJ1-2
size: NA
D: TRBD1

CDR3: CASSLNGLAGGTDTQYF
DNA: TGTGCCAGTAGTCTCAACGGATTAGCGGGGGGGACAGATACGCAGTATTTT
V: TRBV19
J: TRBJ2-3
size: NA
D: TRBD2

CDR3: CASSSGLPDTQYF
DNA: TGTGCCAGCAGTTCCGGACTCCCTGATACGCAGTATTTT
V: TRBV6-2/TRBV6-3
J: TRBJ2-3
size: medium-sized
D: NA

CDR3: CASSLTGGTANYGYTF
DNA: TGTGCCAGCAGCCTTACTGGTGGTACAGCTAACTATGGCTACACCTTC
V: TRBV28
J: TRBJ1-2
size: NA
D: NA

CDR3: CASSLGVGAGLNEQFF
DNA: TGTGCCAGCAGCTTAGGAGTTGGGGCAGGGTTGAATGAGCAGTTCTTC
V: TRBV7-9
J: TRBJ2-1
size: NA
D: NA

CDR3: CASSPVQGAYNEQFF
DNA: TGTGCCAGCTCACCGGTTCAGGGGGCCTACAATGAGCAGTTCTTC
V: TRBV18
J: TRBJ2-1
size: NA
D: TRBD1

CDR3: CASSSYTGTSSGNTIYF
DNA: TGTGCCAGTAGTTCTTATACAGGGACAAGCTCTGGAAACACCATATATTTT
V: TRBV19
J: TRBJ1-3
size: once
D: NA

CDR3: CASSQGDRGIQPQHF
DNA: TGTGCCAGCAGCCAAGGAGACAGGGGGATTCAGCCCCAGCATTTT
V: TRBV3-1/TRBV3-2
J: TRBJ1-5
size: NA
D: TRBD1

CDR3: CASQTGTGKETQYF
DNA: TGTGCCAGTCAGACCGGGACAGGGAAAGAGACCCAGTACTTC
V: TRBV3-1/TRBV3-2
J: TRBJ2-5
size: NA
D: TRBD1

CDR3: CASSFFTTREGYTF
DNA: TGTGCCAGCAGCTTTTTTACAACTCGGGAGGGCTACACCTTC
V: TRBV7-8
J: TRBJ1-2
size: NA
D: NA

CDR3: CASQGLKAGELFF
DNA: TGTGCCAGCCAGGGTCTAAAGGCCGGGGAGCTGTTTTTT
V: TRBV6-6
J: TRBJ2-2
size: NA
D: NA

CDR3: CASSPRQGQETQYF
DNA: TGTGCCAGCTCACCACGGCAGGGCCAGGAGACCCAGTACTTC
V: TRBV18
J: TRBJ2-5
size: NA
D: NA

CDR3: CASAAGAGELFF
DNA: TGTGCCAGCGCAGCGGGAGCCGGGGAGCTGTTTTTT
V: TRBV2
J: TRBJ2-2
size: NA
D: TRBD2

CDR3: CASSRGGQTYGYTF
DNA: TGTGCCAGCAGCCGGGGTGGGCAGACCTATGGCTACACCTTC
V: TRBV6-6
J: TRBJ1-2
size: NA
D: NA

CDR3: CASRGPVVAGVRNEQFF
DNA: TGTGCCAGCAGGGGACCCGTGGTGGCGGGAGTTCGCAATGAGCAGTTCTTC
V: TRBV7-2
J: TRBJ2-1
size: once
D: TRBD2

CDR3: CASSLGQANTEAFF
DNA: TGTGCCAGCAGCTTAGGACAGGCGAACACTGAAGCTTTCTTT
V: TRBV11-2
J: TRBJ1-1
size: NA
D: NA

CDR3: CASSPKTSGGASEQFF
DNA: TGTGCCAGCAGCCCAAAGACTAGCGGGGGGGCATCTGAGCAGTTCTTC
V: TRBV3-1/TRBV3-2
J: TRBJ2-1
size: once
D: TRBD2

CDR3: CASNLDRSYEQYF
DNA: TGTGCCAGCAACCTGGACAGATCCTACGAGCAGTACTTC
V: TRBV7-9
J: TRBJ2-7
size: once
D: NA

CDR3: CASSASDKSGYTF
DNA: TGCGCCAGCAGCGCCTCGGACAAGTCCGGCTACACCTTC
V: TRBV5-1
J: TRBJ1-2
size: NA
D: NA

CDR3: CASSLRQGGYEQYF
DNA: TGTGCCAGCAGCCTCCGACAGGGTGGGTACGAGCAGTACTTC
V: TRBV7-9
J: TRBJ2-7
size: NA
D: TRBD1

CDR3: CASSPIFRGGFNEQFF
DNA: TGTGCCAGCAGCCCTATCTTCCGGGGGGGCTTTAATGAGCAGTTCTTC
V: TRBV9
J: TRBJ2-1
size: NA
D: TRBD2

CDR3: CASSLGLAGAETQYF
DNA: TGTGCTAGCAGCCTAGGGTTAGCGGGGGCAGAGACCCAGTACTTC
V: TRBV7-7
J: TRBJ2-5
size: NA
D: TRBD2

CDR3: CASSGKIWARGAFF
DNA: TGTGCCAGCAGCGGAAAAATTTGGGCCAGGGGTGCTTTCTTT
V: TRBV5-6
J: TRBJ1-1
size: NA
D: NA

CDR3: CASSSSWTGYNSPLHF
DNA: TGTGCCAGCAGCTCGTCCTGGACAGGGTATAATTCACCCCTCCACTTT
V: TRBV11-3
J: TRBJ1-6
size: NA
D: TRBD1

CDR3: CASSEGGPQDTIYF
DNA: TGTGCCAGCAGTGAAGGAGGGCCCCAAGACACCATATATTTT
V: TRBV2
J: TRBJ1-3
size: NA
D: NA

CDR3: CASSSPGTSHNEQFF
DNA: TGCGCCAGCAGCTCTCCCGGGACTAGTCACAATGAGCAGTTCTTC
V: TRBV5-1
J: TRBJ2-1
size: once
D: TRBD2

CDR3: CASSSHGSSGQPQHF
DNA: TGTGCCAGTAGTTCCCATGGGAGTTCCGGGCAGCCCCAGCATTTT
V: TRBV19
J: TRBJ1-5
size: NA
D: NA

CDR3: CAWSGSGQKTKWGYEQYF
DNA: TGTGCCTGGAGTGGATCGGGACAAAAGACCAAATGGGGCTACGAGCAGTACTTC
V: TRBV30
J: TRBJ2-7
size: NA
D: NA

CDR3: CASSSQAGAEDTQYF
DNA: TGTGCCAGCAGTTCCCAGGCGGGAGCGGAAGATACGCAGTATTTT
V: TRBV6-2/TRBV6-3
J: TRBJ2-3
size: NA
D: TRBD2